Included here is one T cell receptor beta chain sequence, with context. Per the original data handling: Researchers report that nucleated cell counts were estimated from reference gene primer amplification. TCRdb's copy holds only in-frame clones and misses some; the assay was immunoSEQ multiplex PCR. V and J calls plus clone size are reproduced from that table; the DNA served to infer D and trimming. The table has 95,000 to 150,000 clones, about 79% seen once. The germline V gene has CDR1 MDHEN and CDR2 SYDVKM. V gave up 5 bases and J gave up 7 bases, with 17 bases separating them. CDR3 size: 14 residues. This specimen comes from a study of blood T cell repertoires in COVID-19. Study summary: COVID-19 samples, acute and convalescent, were from the United States, Italy and Spain. The cDNA or gDNA used as material had been derived from T cells, B-cell-depleted T cells, or PBMCs.

The V gene is TRBV28, the J gene TRBJ1-2, with D possibly TRBD1 on 6 matching bases. The clonotype was recovered from a man between 65 and 85 years old with acute or convalescent COVID-19. Input material: peripheral blood. CDR3 amino acids: CASSPRGAGGGYTF. CDR3 DNA sequence: TGTGCCAGCAGTCCTCGGGGGGCTGGCGGTGGCTACACCTTC.